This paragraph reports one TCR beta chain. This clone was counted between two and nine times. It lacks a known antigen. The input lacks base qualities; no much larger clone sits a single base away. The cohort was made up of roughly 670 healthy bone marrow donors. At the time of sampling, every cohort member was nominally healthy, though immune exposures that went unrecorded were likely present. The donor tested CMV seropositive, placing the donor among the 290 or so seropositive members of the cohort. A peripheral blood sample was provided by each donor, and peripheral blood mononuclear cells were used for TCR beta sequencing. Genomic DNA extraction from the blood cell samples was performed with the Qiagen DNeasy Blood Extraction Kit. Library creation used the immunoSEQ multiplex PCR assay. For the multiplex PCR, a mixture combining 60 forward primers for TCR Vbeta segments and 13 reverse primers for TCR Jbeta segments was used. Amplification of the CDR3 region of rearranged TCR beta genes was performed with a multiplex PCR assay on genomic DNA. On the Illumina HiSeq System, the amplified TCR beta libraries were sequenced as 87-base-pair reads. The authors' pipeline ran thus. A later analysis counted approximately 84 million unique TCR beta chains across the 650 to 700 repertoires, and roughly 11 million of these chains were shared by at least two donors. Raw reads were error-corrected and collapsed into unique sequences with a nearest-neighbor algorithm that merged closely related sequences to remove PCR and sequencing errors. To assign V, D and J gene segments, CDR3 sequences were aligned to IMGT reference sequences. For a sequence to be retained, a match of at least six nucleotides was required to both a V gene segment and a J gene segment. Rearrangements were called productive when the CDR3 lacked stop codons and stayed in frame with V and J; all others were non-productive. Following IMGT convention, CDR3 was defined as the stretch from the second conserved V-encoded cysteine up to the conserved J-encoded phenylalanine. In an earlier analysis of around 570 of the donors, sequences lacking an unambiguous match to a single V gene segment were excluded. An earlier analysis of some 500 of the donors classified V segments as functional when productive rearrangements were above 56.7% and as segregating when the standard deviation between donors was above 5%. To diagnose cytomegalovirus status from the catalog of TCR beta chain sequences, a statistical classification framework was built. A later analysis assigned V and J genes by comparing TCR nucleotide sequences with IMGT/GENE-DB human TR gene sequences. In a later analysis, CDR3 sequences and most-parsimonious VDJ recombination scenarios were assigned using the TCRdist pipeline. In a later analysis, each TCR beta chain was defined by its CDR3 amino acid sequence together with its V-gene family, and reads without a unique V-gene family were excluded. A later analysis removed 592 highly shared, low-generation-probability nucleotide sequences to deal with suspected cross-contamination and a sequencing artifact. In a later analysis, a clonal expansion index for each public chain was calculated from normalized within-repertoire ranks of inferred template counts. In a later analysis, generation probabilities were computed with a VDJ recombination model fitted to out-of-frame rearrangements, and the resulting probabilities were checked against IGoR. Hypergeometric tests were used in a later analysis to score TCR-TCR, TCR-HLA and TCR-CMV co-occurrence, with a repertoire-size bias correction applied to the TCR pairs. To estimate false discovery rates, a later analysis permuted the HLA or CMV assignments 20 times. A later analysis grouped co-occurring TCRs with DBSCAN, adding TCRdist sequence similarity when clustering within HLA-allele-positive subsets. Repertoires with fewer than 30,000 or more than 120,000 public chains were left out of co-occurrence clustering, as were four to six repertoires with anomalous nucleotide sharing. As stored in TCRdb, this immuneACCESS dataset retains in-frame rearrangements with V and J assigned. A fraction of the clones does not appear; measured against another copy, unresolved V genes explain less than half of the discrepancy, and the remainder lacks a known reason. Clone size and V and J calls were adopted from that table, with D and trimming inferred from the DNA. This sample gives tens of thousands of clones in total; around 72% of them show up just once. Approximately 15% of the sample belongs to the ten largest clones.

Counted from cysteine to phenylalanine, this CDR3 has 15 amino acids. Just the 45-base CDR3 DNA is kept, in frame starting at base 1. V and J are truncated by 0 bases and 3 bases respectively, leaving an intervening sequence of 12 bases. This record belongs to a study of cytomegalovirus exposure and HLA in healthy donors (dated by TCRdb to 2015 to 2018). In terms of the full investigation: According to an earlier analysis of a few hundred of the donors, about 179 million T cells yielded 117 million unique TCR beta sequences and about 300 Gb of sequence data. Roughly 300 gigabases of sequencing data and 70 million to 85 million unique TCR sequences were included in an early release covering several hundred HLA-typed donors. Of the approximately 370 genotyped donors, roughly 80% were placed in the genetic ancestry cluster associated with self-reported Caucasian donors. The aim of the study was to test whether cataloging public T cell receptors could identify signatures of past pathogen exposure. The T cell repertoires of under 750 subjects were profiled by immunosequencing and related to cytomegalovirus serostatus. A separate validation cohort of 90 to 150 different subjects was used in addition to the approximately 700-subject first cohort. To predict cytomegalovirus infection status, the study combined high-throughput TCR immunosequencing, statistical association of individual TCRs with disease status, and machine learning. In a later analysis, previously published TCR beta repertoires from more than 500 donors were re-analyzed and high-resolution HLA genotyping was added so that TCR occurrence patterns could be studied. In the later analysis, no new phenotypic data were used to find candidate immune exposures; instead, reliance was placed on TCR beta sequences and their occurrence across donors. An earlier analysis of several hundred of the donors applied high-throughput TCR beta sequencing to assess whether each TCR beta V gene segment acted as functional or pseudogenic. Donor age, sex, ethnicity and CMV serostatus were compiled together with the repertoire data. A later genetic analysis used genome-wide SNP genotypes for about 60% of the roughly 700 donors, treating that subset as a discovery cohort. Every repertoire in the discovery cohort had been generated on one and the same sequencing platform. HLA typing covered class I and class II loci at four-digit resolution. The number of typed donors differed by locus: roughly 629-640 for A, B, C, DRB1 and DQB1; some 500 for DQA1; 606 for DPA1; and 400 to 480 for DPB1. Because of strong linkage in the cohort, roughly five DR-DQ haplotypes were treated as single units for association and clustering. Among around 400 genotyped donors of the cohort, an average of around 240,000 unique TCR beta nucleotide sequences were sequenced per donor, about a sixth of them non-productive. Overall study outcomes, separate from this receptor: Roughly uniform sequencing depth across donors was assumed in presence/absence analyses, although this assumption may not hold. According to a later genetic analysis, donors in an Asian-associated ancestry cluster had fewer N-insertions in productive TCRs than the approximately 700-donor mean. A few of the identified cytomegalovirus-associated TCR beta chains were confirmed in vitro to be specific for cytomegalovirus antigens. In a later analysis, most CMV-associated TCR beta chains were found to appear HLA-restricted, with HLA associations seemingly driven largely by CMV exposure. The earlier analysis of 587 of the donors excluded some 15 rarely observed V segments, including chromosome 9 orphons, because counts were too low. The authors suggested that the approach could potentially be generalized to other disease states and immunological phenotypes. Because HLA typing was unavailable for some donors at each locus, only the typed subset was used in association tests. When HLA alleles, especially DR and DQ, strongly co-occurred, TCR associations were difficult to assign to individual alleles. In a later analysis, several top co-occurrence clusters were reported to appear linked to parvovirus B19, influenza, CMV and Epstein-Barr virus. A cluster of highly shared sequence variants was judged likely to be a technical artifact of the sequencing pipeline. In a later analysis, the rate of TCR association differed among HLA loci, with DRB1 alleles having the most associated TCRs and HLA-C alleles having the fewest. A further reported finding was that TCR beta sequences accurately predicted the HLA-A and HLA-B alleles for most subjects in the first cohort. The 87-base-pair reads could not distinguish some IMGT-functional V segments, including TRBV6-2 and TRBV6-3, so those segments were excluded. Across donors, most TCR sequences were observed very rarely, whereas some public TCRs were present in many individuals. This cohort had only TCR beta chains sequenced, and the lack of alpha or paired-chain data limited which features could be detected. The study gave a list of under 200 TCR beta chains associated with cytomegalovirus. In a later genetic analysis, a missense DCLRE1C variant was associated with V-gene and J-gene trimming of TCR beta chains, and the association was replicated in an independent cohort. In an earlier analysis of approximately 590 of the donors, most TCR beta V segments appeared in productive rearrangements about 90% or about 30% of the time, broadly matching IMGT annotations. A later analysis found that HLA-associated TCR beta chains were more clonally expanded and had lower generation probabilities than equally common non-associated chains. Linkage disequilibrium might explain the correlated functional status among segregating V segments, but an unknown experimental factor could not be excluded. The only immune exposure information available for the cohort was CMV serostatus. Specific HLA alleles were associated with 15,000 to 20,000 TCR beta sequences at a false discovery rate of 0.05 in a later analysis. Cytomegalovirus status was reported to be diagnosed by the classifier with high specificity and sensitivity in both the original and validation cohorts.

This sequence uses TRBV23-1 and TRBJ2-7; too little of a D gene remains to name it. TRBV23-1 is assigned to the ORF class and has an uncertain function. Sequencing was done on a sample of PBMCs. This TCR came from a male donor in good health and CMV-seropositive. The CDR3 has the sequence CASSQSNGVSYEQYF. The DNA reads TGCGCCAGCAGTCAATCGAACGGTGTAAGCTACGAGCAGTACTTC.